This TCR beta chain stems from a study of blood T cell repertoires in COVID-19 (TCRdb year 2020). About the full investigation: The collaborator samples originated in the United States, Italy and Spain and spanned the acute and convalescent phases of COVID-19. Samples were obtained from the ongoing ImmuneRACE study (first 160 participants) and from 1,254 subjects provided by 6 global collaborators. The repertoires were released in a freely available public database intended as a resource for research on the immune response to SARS-CoV-2. Subjects who had been exposed to COVID-19, were actively infected with it, or had recovered from it provided the deeply sampled blood TCRbeta repertoires that made up the dataset. The sample metadata nearly always contained a de-identified subject ID, COVID-19 status, age in years and sex. HLA class I and class II types, where available, came from metadata supplied by the sample provider rather than from assay-based typing. The prospective study material was composed of cDNA or gDNA derived from T cells, B-cell-depleted T cells, or PBMCs.

Collaborating institutions collected whole blood in K2EDTA tubes following their own protocols. Collaborator samples were shipped for TCRbeta analysis as frozen whole blood, isolated PBMCs, or DNA extracted from either sample type. TCRbeta CDR3 regions were amplified from genomic DNA by means of the immunoSEQ Assay, a bias-controlled multiplex PCR. The original methods were these. Nucleated cell counts per sample were estimated from amplification of reference gene primers within the assay. To quantify the absolute abundance of each unique TCRbeta CDR3 rearrangement, sequence reads were collapsed and filtered. Productive Simpson clonality was computed per sample as the square root of Simpson's diversity index over productive rearrangements. TCRdb retrieved this table from immuneACCESS and kept in-frame rearrangements only. Not all clones are present; in checked studies, unresolved V genes account for under half, and no reason is known for the remainder. The V and J calls and clone size were taken over from that table, and D and trimming were inferred from the DNA. The sample table shows under 100,000 clones, and about 90% are seen once. The top ten clonotypes cover about 18% of the sample.

CDR1 and CDR2, looked up from the germline V gene, are KGHSH and LQKENI. The CDR3 has 16 amino acids, counting the end cysteine and phenylalanine. Left in the record is the CDR3 DNA by itself, 48 bases read in frame from the first base. Trimming takes 3 bases off V and 8 bases off J; junction bases not matched to a gene: 11. Overall study results and their limits: The amount of clinical and demographic metadata varied by source and participant and was provided uncurated.

As concerns this clone: The target of this receptor is not known. The input lacks base qualities; no much larger clone sits a single base away.

This receptor was taken from a human donor in a cohort sampled during active COVID-19. In this chain, TRBV18 is recombined with TRBJ2-3, and 10 junction bases match TRBD1. Sequencing was performed on peripheral blood. CDR3 sequence: CASSPPDRGKQATQYF. The DNA sequence is given as TGTGCCAGCTCACCCCCGGACAGGGGGAAGCAGGCTACGCAGTATTTT.